Each of the 28 T cell receptor beta chains below was sequenced from the same sample in a study of T cell responses to AZD1222 COVID-19 vaccine. TCRdb keeps only in-frame clones here, not all; method: immunoSEQ multiplex PCR. The table records 150,000 or so clones, approximately 95% of them present only once. Sequencing was performed on peripheral blood, taken on day 0 of MenACWY control vaccination. These receptors all come from an adult in good health.

The chain is built from TRBV29-1 and TRBJ2-7, with D hard to call. From germline, CDR1 is SQVTM and CDR2 ANQGSEA. V lost 6 bases and J 0 bases, leaving 12 bases between the germline ends. The CDR3 has 13 residues. CDR3 DNA: TGCAGCGTAAGGTCTACGGGCTCCTACGAGCAGTACTTC. It yields the protein CSVRSTGSYEQYF.

The sample holds one count of this clone. V and J are TRBV7-8 and TRBJ1-1; D possibly corresponds to TRBD1 (6 bases). Germline V gene sequence: CDR1 SGHVS, CDR2 FQNEAQ. The V end lost 5 bases, the J end lost 2 bases, and 15 bases lay between the germline ends. CDR3 length: 15 amino acids. CDR3 DNA sequence: TGTGCCAGCAGCCGCCAGCGGACAGTAAACACTGAAGCTTTCTTT. Amino acid sequence: CASSRQRTVNTEAFF.

V gene TRBV5-1 combines with J gene TRBJ2-7; 11 bases are a match to TRBD2. Germline-derived CDR1 and CDR2 are SGHRS and YFSETQ. The CDR3 runs 15 residues. Germline trimming cut 4 bases from V and 3 bases from J; bases unmatched to any gene: 6. The CDR3 spells CASSLVAGGNYEQYF. The CDR3, as DNA: TGCGCCAGCAGCCTCGTAGCGGGGGGGAACTACGAGCAGTACTTC.

The chain has TRBV7-3 and TRBJ1-5; D is undetermined. Germline V gives CDR1 SGHTA, CDR2 FQGTGA. The CDR3 spans 13 residues. V was clipped by 2 bases and J by 0 bases, with 2 bases between them. DNA for the CDR3: TGTGCCAGCAGCTTACGTAGCAATCAGCCCCAGCATTTT. It is translated as CASSLRSNQPQHF.

The chain has TRBV11-3 and TRBJ2-1; no clear D gene. The CDR3 length is 16 residues. Germline loops: CDR1 SGHNT, CDR2 YENEEA. V was shortened by 5 bases and J by 4 bases, with 18 bases between the two germline ends. The CDR3 reads CASSGMDPTTYNEQFF. The CDR3 nucleotides read TGTGCCAGCAGCGGGATGGATCCAACAACTTACAATGAGCAGTTCTTC.

The chain is built from TRBV2 and TRBJ1-2, with D unclear. In germline, CDR1 is SNHLY, CDR2 FYNNEI. V dropped 8 bases and J dropped 1 base, with 23 bases sitting between them. The CDR3 covers 17 residues. CDR3 DNA sequence: TGTGCCAGCCACCCGGGGTTGGCCAGACGCATTAACTATGGCTACACCTTC. It encodes CASHPGLARRINYGYTF.

The chain couples TRBV7-6 to TRBJ1-3; D unresolved. Germline V gene data show CDR1 as SGHVS and CDR2 as FNYEAQ. This CDR3 contains 16 residues. Trimming shortened V by 0 bases and J by 3 bases, and 12 bases separated the two germline ends. The DNA for the CDR3 is TGTGCCAGCAGCTTAGCGGAGAGGGCGTATGGAAACACCATATATTTT. It codes for CASSLAERAYGNTIYF.

The chain uses TRBV7-9 and TRBJ1-2; D unresolved. This CDR3 is 12 amino acids long. Germline V gives CDR1 SEHNR, CDR2 FQNEAQ (reference sequence). V lost 3 bases, J lost 6 bases, and 8 bases lay in between. CDR3 sequence reads: CASSFRVDGYTF. The CDR3 region has the DNA TGTGCCAGCAGCTTTAGGGTGGATGGCTACACCTTC.

This chain links TRBV5-4 with TRBJ1-6; unclear D gene. The CDR3 loop spans 17 amino acids. V shed 0 bases and J shed 8 bases, with 18 bases lying between them. Germline V gene lookup returns CDR1 SGHNT and CDR2 YYREEE (reference sequence). The CDR3 DNA follows: TGTGCCAGCAGCTTGGCACCGGGTCGTACACGGGATTCACCCCTCCACTTT. Translating gives CASSLAPGRTRDSPLHF.

The chain combines TRBV4-1 with TRBJ2-1; TRBD2 agrees at 10 bases. V lost 0 bases and J lost 10; bases outside the gene matches: 6. Germline V gene sequence: CDR1 MGHRA, CDR2 YSYEKL. The CDR3 totals 15 residues. The CDR3 nucleotides are TGCGCCAGCAGCCAAGATCTGAGTAGCGGGGGGGAGCAGTTCTTC. Protein: CASSQDLSSGGEQFF.

The chain joins TRBV19 to TRBJ1-5; D may be TRBD1 (6 bases). V was clipped by 6 bases and J by 1 base, with 16 bases between them. Germline V lookup: CDR1 LNHDA, CDR2 SQIVND (reference sequence). The length of the CDR3 is 16 residues. This CDR3 reads CASSGRGRRSNQPQHF. CDR3 in DNA: TGTGCCAGTAGCGGTCGGGGGCGGCGGAGCAATCAGCCCCAGCATTTT. Together with reference TRBV19 and TRBJ1-5, the CDR3 gives the full variable domain: DGGITQSPKYLFRKEGQNVTLSCEQNLNHDAMYWYRQDPGQGLRLIYYSQIVNDFQKGDIAEGYSVSREKKESFPLTVTSAQKNPTAFYLCASSGRGRRSNQPQHFGDGTRLSIL.

This chain connects TRBV28 to TRBJ1-2, with TRBD1 matching over 9 bases. Germline assignment: CDR1 MDHEN and CDR2 SYDVKM. The CDR3 sequence is 15 residues long. After removal of 6 bases from V and 0 bases from J, the junction contained 5 bases not matched to a gene. The CDR3 here is CASSTGGSANYGYTF. For the CDR3, the DNA is TGTGCCAGCAGCACAGGGGGCAGTGCTAACTATGGCTACACCTTC.

For the CDR3, the DNA is TGTGCCAGCAGTTATCTCGACAGGGGGTACTACAATGAGCAGTTCTTC. Residues: CASSYLDRGYYNEQFF. V usage is TRBV27 and J usage is TRBJ2-1; 9 bases line up with TRBD1. This CDR3 has 16 residues. The V gene's germline CDR1 is MNHEY and CDR2 SMNVEV (reference sequence). The V and J ends lost 4 bases and 3 bases, in that order; junction bases with no gene match: 7.

CDR3 amino acids: CASSLIPGANYGYTF. The CDR3 region has the DNA TGTGCCAGCAGTTTAATCCCGGGCGCTAACTATGGCTACACCTTC. The chain couples TRBV28 to TRBJ1-2; D uncertain. The CDR3 totals 15 residues. Germline V gives CDR1 MDHEN, CDR2 SYDVKM. V lost 2 bases to trimming and J lost 0 bases, with 10 bases between them.

The chain couples TRBV5-4 to TRBJ2-5; D ambiguous. V was pared by 4 bases and J by 5 bases, with 6 bases between. The CDR3 runs 11 residues. Germline V lookup: CDR1 SGHNT, CDR2 YYREEE (reference sequence). For the CDR3, the DNA is TGTGCCAGCAGCCTGGAGGAGACCCAGTACTTC. Its protein is CASSLEETQYF. Looking up the rest from reference TRBV5-4 and TRBJ2-5 gives the full variable domain: ETGVTQSPTHLIKTRGQQVTLRCSSQSGHNTVSWYQQALGQGPQFIFQYYREEENGRGNFPPRFSGLQFPNYSSELNVNALELDDSALYLCASSLEETQYFGPGTRLLVL.

The chain employs TRBV3-1 (or the pseudogene TRBV3-2) and TRBJ2-7, with 7 nucleotides matching TRBD2. The CDR3 has 14 residues. J was trimmed by 3 bases and V by 6 bases; bases with no gene match: 8. Germline assignment: CDR1 LGHDT and CDR2 YNNKEL (reference sequence). The CDR3 sequence: CASRAGPTVYEQYF. In DNA, the CDR3 is TGTGCCAGCAGAGCGGGACCGACGGTCTACGAGCAGTACTTC.

V gene TRBV7-2 combines with J gene TRBJ1-1, with a weak D call TRBD1 (6 bases). The CDR3 totals 14 residues. CDR1 SGHTA and CDR2 FQGNSA come from the germline V gene. Trimming shortened V by 5 bases and J by 1 base, and 11 bases separated the two germline ends. The CDR3 loop reads CASSTGHRNTEAFF. The CDR3 DNA reads as TGTGCCAGCAGCACGGGACACAGGAACACTGAAGCTTTCTTT.

The V and J genes are TRBV6-5 and TRBJ2-7, with 7 nucleotides matching TRBD2. The junction had 11 bases not matched to a gene; V was cut back by 6 bases and J by 3 bases. The CDR3 is 15 amino acids. Germline CDR1 is MNHEY and CDR2 is SVGAGI. CDR3 in amino acids: CASSLGPRTSYEQYF. The CDR3, as DNA: TGTGCCAGCAGCCTTGGGCCGCGGACTAGCTACGAGCAGTACTTC.

The V gene is TRBV7-9, the J gene TRBJ2-1, with 12 bases fitting TRBD2. Per the germline V gene, CDR1 is SEHNR and CDR2 is FQNEAQ (reference sequence). The ends lost 5 bases at V and 1 base at J; junction bases unmatched: 3. The CDR3 loop spans 16 amino acids. The CDR3 sequence: CASSRTSGTSYNEQFF. The CDR3 bases are TGTGCCAGCAGCCGGACTAGCGGGACTTCCTACAATGAGCAGTTCTTC.

The chain combines TRBV4-2 with TRBJ1-4; D remains ambiguous. The length of the CDR3 is 15 residues. V was cut by 5 bases and J by 4 bases, with 14 bases left in between. Germline V gene lookup returns CDR1 LGHNA and CDR2 YNFKEQ. The CDR3 loop is CASSDTTGGNEKLFF. For the CDR3, the DNA is TGTGCCAGCAGCGATACGACGGGAGGTAATGAAAAACTGTTTTTT.

This chain joins TRBV27 and TRBJ2-1; D may be TRBD1 or TRBD2 (6 bases each). The ends were cut back, 3 bases at V and 6 bases at J, with 12 bases in the middle. The CDR3 extends over 14 amino acids. Germline loops: CDR1 MNHEY, CDR2 SMNVEV (reference sequence). The CDR3 is CASSFRGLANEQFF. The CDR3 coding sequence is TGTGCCAGCAGTTTCCGGGGGCTTGCCAATGAGCAGTTCTTC.

In this sample, this clone turned up once. V gene TRBV5-4 combines with J gene TRBJ1-1; TRBD1 agrees at 8 bases. Germline CDR1 and CDR2: SGHNT and YYREEE (reference sequence). The CDR3 runs 15 residues. Unmatched junction bases numbered 8, after V lost 3 bases and J lost 4 bases. CDR3 residues: CASSSGTGRGTEAFF. In DNA form, the CDR3 reads TGTGCCAGCAGCTCAGGGACAGGACGAGGCACTGAAGCTTTCTTT.

For this clone: Since the CDR3 does not end with the conserved phenylalanine or tryptophan, this likely comes from a read error. J is TRBJ2-7 and V is TRBV5-3; no clear D gene. TRBV5-3 is placed among ORFs of uncertain function. The CDR3 sequence is 14 residues long. V was cut by 0 bases and J by 6 bases, with 13 bases left in between. The DNA of the CDR3 is TGTGCCAGAAGCTTGGTAGTGCCACCCTTCGAGCAGTACCTC. It codes for CARSLVVPPFEQYL.

The genes are TRBV5-4 and TRBJ2-7; no clear D. V lost 0 bases, J lost 0 bases, and 7 bases lay in between. CDR1 and CDR2 (germline): SGHNT, YYREEE (reference sequence). CDR3 length: 14 residues. The CDR3 region has the DNA TGTGCCAGCAGCTTGGGTAGGAGCTCCTACGAGCAGTACTTC. Encoded protein: CASSLGRSSYEQYF.

V usage is TRBV7-9 and J usage is TRBJ1-4; TRBD1 is a possible D gene (6 bases). Per germline, CDR1 SEHNR and CDR2 FQNEAQ (reference sequence). The germline V and J ends were trimmed by 5 bases and 1 base, with 11 bases remaining between them. CDR3 length: 15 amino acids. CDR3 DNA: TGTGCCAGCAGCGAGGGAGGGGGAACTAATGAAAAACTGTTTTTT. Its translation: CASSEGGGTNEKLFF.

This clone was counted a single time. The genes are TRBV7-2 and TRBJ1-5; D is unclear. The V end was cut by 5 bases, the J end by 9 bases, with 14 bases between. The CDR3 length is 13 residues. Germline-derived CDR1 and CDR2 are SGHTA and FQGNSA. The CDR3 bases are TGTGCCAGCAGCCCCCGTGATGGATCGCCCCAGCATTTT. Protein sequence: CASSPRDGSPQHF.

The gene calls are TRBV5-4 and TRBJ1-2; no definite D call. The germline V gene has CDR1 SGHNT and CDR2 YYREEE (reference sequence). Trimming took off 3 bases at V and 0 bases at J, with 9 bases between the two ends. There are 14 residues in the CDR3. DNA for the CDR3: TGTGCCAGCAGCTCGCGGGGTTCTAACTATGGCTACACCTTC. This encodes CASSSRGSNYGYTF.

The table lists this clone with a count of one. The chain recombines TRBV5-1 with TRBJ2-2; D uncertain. V was pared by 1 base and J by 1 base, with 11 bases between. Germline-derived CDR1 and CDR2 are SGHRS and YFSETQ. The CDR3 has 16 residues. CDR3 in amino acids: CASSLLIERNTGELFF. The CDR3 region has the DNA TGCGCCAGCAGCTTGTTGATCGAGAGGAACACCGGGGAGCTGTTTTTT.